The 26 T cell receptor beta chains given below trace back to one sample, sequenced in a study of identical twins. TCRdb re-derived calls from the 5' RACE reads in MiXCR, one entry per CDR3 protein. The table shows 400,000 to 500,000 distinct CDR3 sequences, with under 20% occurring only once. The sequenced sample consisted of naive T cells sorted from blood. These receptors originate from a man aged 50-60 years in good health.

The chain joins TRBV5-1 to TRBJ2-7; no clear D. This CDR3 has 14 residues. V was clipped by 0 bases and J by 2 bases, with 9 bases between them. Per the germline V gene, CDR1 is SGHRS and CDR2 is YFSETQ. In DNA, the CDR3 is TGCGCCAGCAGCTTGGATTGGAGTCCCTACGAGCAGTACTTC. Translated, it gives CASSLDWSPYEQYF.

The DNA for the CDR3 is TGTGCCAGCAGCGTCGCGGGGCGGGGGGACGTAGATACGCAGTATTTT. Protein product: CASSVAGRGDVDTQYF. This chain connects TRBV7-2 to TRBJ2-3, with TRBD2 identical over 8 bases. Germline lookup yields CDR1 SGHTA and CDR2 FQGNSA. Trimming at V came to 5 bases and at J to 5 bases, leaving 12 bases not matched to a gene. CDR3 size: 16 residues. Filled out from reference TRBV7-2 and TRBJ2-3, the complete variable domain reads GAGVSQSPSNKVTEKGKDVELRCDPISGHTALYWYRQSLGQGLEFLIYFQGNSAPDKSGLPSDRFSAERTGGSVSTLTIQRTQQEDSAVYLCASSVAGRGDVDTQYFGPGTRLTVL.

The chain links TRBV10-3 to TRBJ2-1; 12 nucleotides align to TRBD2. V lost 8 bases and J lost 9; bases outside the gene matches: 8. The germline V gene encodes CDR1 ENHRY and CDR2 SYGVKD. The CDR3 spans 14 residues. DNA for the CDR3: TGTGCCATCCTGTCTAGCGGGGGGGCCAGTGAGCAGTTCTTC. It encodes CAILSSGGASEQFF.

This clonotype was observed a few times. The V gene is TRBV4-3, the J gene TRBJ1-1; D not resolved. The ends were cut back, 0 bases at V and 2 bases at J, with 10 bases in the middle. The CDR3 is made up of 15 amino acids. Germline lookup yields CDR1 LGHNA and CDR2 YSLEER. Here the CDR3 DNA reads TGCGCCAGCAGCCAAGAAGTAGCCAGAAACACTGAAGCTTTCTTT. It is translated as CASSQEVARNTEAFF.

This sequence joins TRBV9 and TRBJ2-1; perhaps TRBD2 as D (6 bases). V was cut by 0 bases and J by 4 bases, with 11 bases left in between. The CDR3 is 15 amino acids. Per germline, CDR1 SGDLS and CDR2 YYNGEE. CDR3 bases: TGTGCCAGCAGCGTAGAGGGCGGGACGTACAATGAGCAGTTCTTC. This encodes CASSVEGGTYNEQFF.

The chain has TRBV9 and TRBJ2-1, with 8 bases fitting TRBD2. With V trimmed by 4 bases and J by 8 bases, 11 bases remained unmatched. Germline CDR1 reads SGDLS; CDR2 reads YYNGEE. This CDR3 has 15 amino acids. The CDR3 DNA reads TGTGCCAGCAGCATAGATTTCGGGACTAGTTATGAGCAGTTCTTC. It translates to CASSIDFGTSYEQFF.

The chain has TRBV6-2 or TRBV6-3 and TRBJ1-5, with 7 bases fitting TRBD1. J lost 6 bases, V lost 6 bases, and 8 bases had no gene match. The V gene's germline CDR1 is MNHEY and CDR2 SVGEGT. CDR3 length equals 14 residues. The CDR3 spells CASRGGTAAQPQHF. The CDR3 DNA follows: TGTGCCAGCAGGGGAGGGACAGCCGCTCAGCCCCAGCATTTT.

This clonotype was counted ten times or more. The chain joins TRBV30 to TRBJ1-6; TRBD1 is a possible D gene (5 bases). This CDR3 spans 16 amino acids. The V gene's germline CDR1 is GTSNPN and CDR2 SVGIG (reference sequence). V lost 0 bases and J lost 5, with 14 bases in between. The CDR3 sequence is CAWSVFGAAHNSPLHF. DNA of the CDR3: TGTGCCTGGAGTGTATTCGGGGCTGCTCATAATTCACCCCTCCACTTT. Full variable domain (rest looked up from reference TRBV30 and TRBJ1-6): SQTIHQWPATLVQPVGSPLSLECTVEGTSNPNLYWYRQAAGRGLQLLFYSVGIGQISSEVPQNLSASRPQDRQFILSSKKLLLSDSGFYLCAWSVFGAAHNSPLHFGNGTRLTVT.

This chain uses TRBV4-1 with TRBJ2-1, with D hard to call. Per the germline V gene, CDR1 is MGHRA and CDR2 is YSYEKL. V lost 4 bases, J lost 8 bases, and 24 bases lay in between. The CDR3 length is 17 residues. The CDR3, as DNA: TGCGCCAGCAGCCCGGTGGGTGGGCCAACGACTGTGTATGAGCAGTTCTTC. Its translation is CASSPVGGPTTVYEQFF.

The CDR3 loop is CASSFMVQETQYF. As DNA, the CDR3 is TGTGCCAGCAGCTTCATGGTGCAAGAGACCCAGTACTTC. The genes are TRBV7-2 and TRBJ2-5; D ambiguous. CDR1 is SGHTA, CDR2 FQGNSA, per germline. V lost 3 bases to trimming and J lost 2 bases, with 7 bases between them. The CDR3 loop spans 13 amino acids.

This chain uses TRBV30 with TRBJ2-2, with 10 bases matching TRBD1. V gave up 7 bases and J gave up 4 bases; unmatched junction bases: 6. This CDR3 has 14 residues. CDR1 is GTSNPN and CDR2 is SVGIG in the germline V gene (reference sequence). The CDR3 sequence is CAFDRGPGTGELFF. CDR3 in DNA: TGTGCCTTTGACAGGGGGCCTGGCACCGGGGAGCTGTTTTTT. Supplemented by reference TRBV30 and TRBJ2-2, the full variable domain reads SQTIHQWPATLVQPVGSPLSLECTVEGTSNPNLYWYRQAAGRGLQLLFYSVGIGQISSEVPQNLSASRPQDRQFILSSKKLLLSDSGFYLCAFDRGPGTGELFFGEGSRLTVL.

This clonotype was observed once. The V gene is TRBV2, the J gene TRBJ1-6; perhaps TRBD1 as D (5 bases). Trimming took 6 bases from V and 4 from J, leaving 7 bases between them. The CDR3 runs to 13 residues. Looked up from germline, CDR1 is SNHLY and CDR2 is FYNNEI. CDR3 amino acids: CASRDTYNSPLHF. CDR3 nucleotides: TGTGCCAGCAGGGACACATATAATTCACCCCTCCACTTT.

This clonotype was recorded many times. The rearrangement uses TRBV29-1 and TRBJ2-3, with D possibly being TRBD1 (6 bases). Germline V gives CDR1 SQVTM, CDR2 ANQGSEA. The CDR3 is 13 residues long. Trimming removed 7 bases from V and 1 base from J, with 12 bases in between. The CDR3 DNA reads as TGCAGCGCAAAGGACAGTCGCACAGATACGCAGTATTTT. Protein: CSAKDSRTDTQYF.

V gene TRBV12-3 or TRBV12-4 combines with J gene TRBJ1-5, with a weak D call TRBD1 (6 bases). Deletions cut 6 bases from V and 2 bases from J, with 14 bases between. This CDR3 has 15 amino acids. CDR3 in amino acids: CASSTTGKGNQPQHF. CDR3 in DNA: TGTGCCAGCAGCACTACAGGGAAAGGCAATCAGCCCCAGCATTTT.

This clonotype was counted ten times or more. The V call is TRBV6-2 or TRBV6-3, the J call TRBJ2-7; D gene ambiguous. V lost 7 bases to trimming and J lost 0 bases, with 13 bases between them. The CDR3 has 14 residues. Germline CDR1 and CDR2: MNHEY and SVGEGT. The CDR3: CASNYAPYSYEQYF. The CDR3 nucleotides read TGTGCCAGCAACTACGCCCCTTACTCCTACGAGCAGTACTTC.

This chain joins TRBV2 and TRBJ2-1; 8 bases agree with TRBD2. Germline values: CDR1 SNHLY, CDR2 FYNNEI. The V and J ends lost 6 bases and 9 bases, in that order; junction bases with no gene match: 10. The CDR3 is 14 amino acids. The CDR3 spells CASRPTSGSGEQFF. CDR3 coding DNA: TGTGCCAGCAGACCTACGAGCGGGAGCGGTGAGCAGTTCTTC.

This clonotype showed up many times. The chain links TRBV4-3 to TRBJ2-4, with D maybe TRBD1 (5 bases). CDR1 and CDR2 (germline): LGHNA, YSLEER. The CDR3 loop spans 15 amino acids. Trimming took 0 bases from V and 2 from J, leaving 8 bases between them. CDR3: CASSQEKGSKNIQYF. In nucleotides, the CDR3 is TGCGCCAGCAGCCAAGAAAAGGGGTCCAAAAACATTCAGTACTTC.

The table lists this clonotype with many counts. The rearrangement links TRBV6-1 to TRBJ2-7; D is perhaps TRBD2 (7 bases). Trimming shortened V by 6 bases and J by 5 bases, and 17 bases separated the two germline ends. This CDR3 contains 14 residues. Germline CDR1 is MNHNS and CDR2 is SASEGT. CDR3 nucleotide sequence: TGTGCCAGCAGGTGGTCGGGGGGACACCACGAGCAGTACTTC. It specifies CASRWSGGHHEQYF.

The J gene is TRBJ1-6, the V gene TRBV5-1, with D possibly being TRBD1 (6 bases). V gave up 1 base and J gave up 7 bases, with 12 bases separating them. This CDR3 comprises 15 residues. The germline gives CDR1 SGHRS, CDR2 YFSETQ. This CDR3 reads CASSLQGPPNSPLHF. CDR3 nucleotides: TGCGCCAGCAGCTTGCAGGGGCCGCCCAATTCACCCCTCCACTTT.

V gene TRBV11-2 combines with J gene TRBJ2-7; 13 bases align to TRBD2. Germline values: CDR1 SGHAT, CDR2 FQNNGV. V was pared by 4 bases and J by 0 bases, with 12 bases of the junction left unmatched. The CDR3 runs 19 residues. CDR3 DNA: TGTGCCAGCAGCTCAAAGAAGGGACTAGCGGGGCCCCTCTCCTACGAGCAGTACTTC. As protein: CASSSKKGLAGPLSYEQYF.

J is TRBJ2-5 and V is TRBV10-3; 8 bases are shared with TRBD2. The junction had 2 bases not matched to a gene; V was cut back by 9 bases and J by 2 bases. CDR1 ENHRY and CDR2 SYGVKD come from the germline V gene. The CDR3 runs to 12 residues. In nucleotides, the CDR3 is TGTGCCATAGCGGGGGATCAAGAGACCCAGTACTTC. Translation gives CAIAGDQETQYF.

The sample holds many counts of this clonotype. V is TRBV14 and J is TRBJ1-1, with 8 bases fitting TRBD1. V was pared by 4 bases and J by 6 bases, with 7 bases of the junction left unmatched. The CDR3 covers 14 residues. Per the germline V gene, CDR1 is SGHDN and CDR2 is FVKESK. CDR3 sequence reads: CASSRGQAGSEAFF. In nucleotides, the CDR3 is TGTGCCAGCAGCCGGGGACAGGCAGGATCTGAAGCTTTCTTT.

The sample holds many counts of this clonotype. V usage is TRBV5-1 and J usage is TRBJ2-1; 10 bases line up with TRBD2. CDR1 SGHRS and CDR2 YFSETQ come from the germline V gene. Trimming at V came to 4 bases and at J to 1 base, leaving 2 bases not matched to a gene. CDR3 size: 15 residues. The CDR3 protein is CASSQAGGSYNEQFF. CDR3 DNA: TGCGCCAGCAGCCAAGCGGGGGGGTCCTACAATGAGCAGTTCTTC. The whole variable domain, remainder taken from reference TRBV5-1 and TRBJ2-1, is KAGVTQTPRYLIKTRGQQVTLSCSPISGHRSVSWYQQTPGQGLQFLFEYFSETQRNKGNFPGRFSGRQFSNSRSEMNVSTLELGDSALYLCASSQAGGSYNEQFFGPGTRLTVL.

This clonotype was detected many times. The chain couples TRBV27 to TRBJ2-1; D unclear. Germline values: CDR1 MNHEY, CDR2 SMNVEV (reference sequence). CDR3 length: 13 amino acids. V was trimmed by 4 bases and J by 7 bases, leaving 11 bases between them. The CDR3 sequence: CASSYTYRNEQFF. The CDR3 region has the DNA TGTGCCAGCAGTTATACCTATCGGAATGAGCAGTTCTTC.

This clonotype has ten or more counts. V usage is TRBV10-2 and J usage is TRBJ2-1; 10 nucleotides match TRBD2. The CDR3 is 16 residues long. CDR1 is WSHSY, CDR2 SAAADI, per germline. V lost 8 bases to trimming and J lost 1 base; unmatched junction nucleotides: 8. The CDR3 bases are TGCGCCAGCGGGCGATCTAGCGGGAGATCCTACAATGAGCAGTTCTTC. This codes for CASGRSSGRSYNEQFF.

In this sample, this clonotype turned up many times. The chain carries TRBV5-1 and TRBJ2-5; TRBD1 agrees at 8 bases. Germline V CDR1 and CDR2: SGHRS, YFSETQ. The CDR3 loop spans 15 amino acids. V lost 4 bases to trimming and J lost 2 bases; unmatched junction nucleotides: 7. The CDR3 loop is CASSDTGGPQETQYF. CDR3 sequence (DNA): TGCGCCAGCAGCGATACAGGGGGGCCTCAAGAGACCCAGTACTTC.